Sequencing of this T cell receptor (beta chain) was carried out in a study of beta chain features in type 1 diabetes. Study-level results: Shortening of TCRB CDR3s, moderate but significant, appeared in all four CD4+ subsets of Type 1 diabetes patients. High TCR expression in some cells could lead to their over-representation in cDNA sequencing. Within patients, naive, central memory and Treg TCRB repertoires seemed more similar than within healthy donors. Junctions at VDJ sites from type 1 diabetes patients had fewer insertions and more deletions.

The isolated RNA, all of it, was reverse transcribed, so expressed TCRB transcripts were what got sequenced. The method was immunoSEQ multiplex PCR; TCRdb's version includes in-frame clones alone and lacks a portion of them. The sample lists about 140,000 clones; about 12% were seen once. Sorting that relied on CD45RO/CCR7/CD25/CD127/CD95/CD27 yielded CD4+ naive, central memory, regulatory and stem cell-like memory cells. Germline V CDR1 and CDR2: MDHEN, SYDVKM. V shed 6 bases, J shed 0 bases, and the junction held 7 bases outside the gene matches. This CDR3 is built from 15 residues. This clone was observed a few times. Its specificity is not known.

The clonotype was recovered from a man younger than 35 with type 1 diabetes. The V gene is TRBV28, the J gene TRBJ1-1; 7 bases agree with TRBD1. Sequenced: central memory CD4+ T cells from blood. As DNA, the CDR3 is TGTGCCAGCAGGCAGACAGGGCCCATGAACACTGAAGCTTTCTTT. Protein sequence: CASRQTGPMNTEAFF.